A single sample is the source of the 18 T cell receptor beta chains below, sequenced in a study of regulatory T cells in long-lasting Graves disease. The time point: persistent/refractory GD, antithyroid drugs over 5 years with positive TRAb. The TCR library was made from RNA extracted from PBMCs. Both iRepertoire HTBI primers and Arm-PCR of CDR3 regions were used to build the TCR beta libraries. One entry per CDR3 protein results from TCRdb running MiXCR on the multiplex PCR reads. The data hold approximately 400,000 distinct CDR3 sequences, with about 25% observed a single time. The source was peripheral blood mononuclear cells (PBMCs), collected when the disease was refractory, from a patient treated with antithyroid drugs. The receptor set was obtained from a female donor with Graves disease.

This clonotype showed up just a few times. V and J are TRBV20-1 and TRBJ2-4, with 7 bases identical to TRBD2. V lost 0 bases to trimming and J lost 0 bases; unmatched junction nucleotides: 5. This CDR3 region has 16 residues. CDR1 and CDR2 from the germline V gene are DFQATT and SNEGSKA (reference sequence). The CDR3 sequence: CSARERPSGAKNIQYF. The DNA of the CDR3 is TGCAGTGCTAGAGAACGGCCTAGCGGAGCCAAAAACATTCAGTACTTC.

This clonotype turned up a few times. The rearrangement uses TRBV12-3 or TRBV12-4 and TRBJ2-3, with 7 nucleotides matching TRBD1. CDR3 length: 14 amino acids. Trimming at V came to 5 bases and at J to 2 bases, leaving 4 bases not matched to a gene. Here the CDR3 DNA reads TGTGCCAGCAGTCTCGGGACAGTCACAGATACGCAGTATTTT. It is translated as CASSLGTVTDTQYF.

This clonotype was detected ten times or more. The genes are TRBV28 and TRBJ1-1, with TRBD1 identical over 8 bases. In germline, CDR1 is MDHEN, CDR2 SYDVKM. V was clipped by 2 bases and J by 4 bases; unmatched bases: 6. The CDR3 is 15 amino acids. DNA for the CDR3: TGTGCCAGCAGTTTACAGGGGGCGCGGGGCACTGAAGCTTTCTTT. Protein: CASSLQGARGTEAFF.

The J gene is TRBJ1-5, the V gene TRBV20-1; 7 bases are shared with TRBD1. This CDR3 has 15 residues. CDR1 is DFQATT and CDR2 is SNEGSKA in the germline V gene (reference sequence). Unmatched junction bases numbered 10, after V lost 5 bases and J lost 3 bases. For the CDR3, the DNA is TGCAGTGCTTCTAAACCGGGACAGATCAATCAGCCCCAGCATTTT. As protein: CSASKPGQINQPQHF.

The rearrangement links TRBV7-9 to TRBJ2-1; a weak D match, TRBD2 (6 bases). CDR3 size: 16 residues. The V gene's germline CDR1 is SEHNR and CDR2 FQNEAQ (reference sequence). V was pared by 1 base and J by 4 bases, with 14 bases between. This chain's CDR3 is CASSLVGSGVYNEQFF. The DNA for the CDR3 is TGTGCCAGCAGCTTAGTCGGGTCGGGAGTTTACAATGAGCAGTTCTTC. The complete variable domain, with remaining parts taken from reference TRBV7-9 and TRBJ2-1, reads DTGVSQNPRHKITKRGQNVTFRCDPISEHNRLYWYRQTLGQGPEFLTYFQNEAQLEKSRLLSDRFSAERPKGSFSTLEIQRTEQGDSAMYLCASSLVGSGVYNEQFFGPGTRLTVL.

In its sample, this clonotype was seen many times. The CDR3 coding sequence is TGTGCCACCAGCCTAGGAGGGACAGTCTACAATGAGCAGTTCTTC. This codes for CATSLGGTVYNEQFF. This chain links TRBV24-1 with TRBJ2-1, with a possible D match to TRBD1 (7 bases). V lost 7 bases and J 3 bases, leaving 15 bases between the germline ends. This CDR3 is 15 amino acids long. Germline V gene lookup returns CDR1 KGHDR and CDR2 SFDVKD.

Comments on this clonotype: A much larger clone sits a single nucleotide away, making a read error possible. This chain connects TRBV11-2 to TRBJ1-4; D gene uncertain. CDR3 length equals 14 residues. Germline-derived CDR1 and CDR2 are SGHAT and FQNNGV. Deletions cut 2 bases from V and 10 bases from J, with 14 bases between. Here the CDR3 DNA reads TGTGCCAGCAGCTTATCCCAGGAGCTCGGAAAACTGTTTTTT. Protein product: CASSLSQELGKLFF.

This clonotype has ten or more counts. This chain uses TRBV20-1 with TRBJ1-2; D gene ambiguous. V lost 5 bases, J lost 8 bases, and 6 bases lay in between. The CDR3 runs 9 residues. CDR1 DFQATT and CDR2 SNEGSKA come from the germline V gene (reference sequence). The CDR3 reads CSASTGYTF. CDR3 sequence (DNA): TGCAGTGCTTCCACCGGCTACACCTTC.

This clonotype was seen ten or more times. The chain is built from TRBV27 and TRBJ2-7, with D tentatively TRBD1 (5 bases). Germline CDR1 reads MNHEY; CDR2 reads SMNVEV (reference sequence). The CDR3 covers 15 residues. Trimming removed 6 bases at V and 2 bases at J, with 17 bases between. The CDR3 DNA reads TGTGCCAGCAGGATAACAGGATCACGAACCTACGAGCAGTACTTC. Its protein product is CASRITGSRTYEQYF.

This chain uses TRBV24-1 with TRBJ2-4; D perhaps matches TRBD1 (6 bases). With 7 bases removed from V and 0 bases from J, the gap between germline ends came to 12 bases. CDR1 is KGHDR and CDR2 is SFDVKD in the germline V gene. The CDR3 runs to 15 residues. The CDR3 sequence: CATSPGDLAKNIQYF. The CDR3, as DNA: TGTGCCACCAGCCCAGGGGATTTAGCCAAAAACATTCAGTACTTC.

There are many counts of this clonotype. The chain combines TRBV7-2 with TRBJ2-7; D possibly corresponds to TRBD1 (6 bases). CDR3 size: 15 residues. V gave up 0 bases and J gave up 0 bases, with 9 bases separating them. The germline gives CDR1 SGHTA, CDR2 FQGNSA. As DNA, the CDR3 is TGTGCCAGCAGCTTAGCTCTGGACAGCTCCTACGAGCAGTACTTC. Amino acid sequence: CASSLALDSSYEQYF. The complete variable domain, with remaining parts taken from reference TRBV7-2 and TRBJ2-7, reads GAGVSQSPSNKVTEKGKDVELRCDPISGHTALYWYRQSLGQGLEFLIYFQGNSAPDKSGLPSDRFSAERTGGSVSTLTIQRTQQEDSAVYLCASSLALDSSYEQYFGPGTRLTVT.

The chain recombines TRBV27 with TRBJ2-2; the D gene is possibly TRBD2 (6 bases). V was pared by 3 bases and J by 0 bases, with 8 bases between. The CDR3 has 15 amino acids. From germline, CDR1 is MNHEY and CDR2 SMNVEV (reference sequence). CDR3: CASSLEGSNTGELFF. In DNA form, the CDR3 reads TGTGCCAGCAGTTTGGAGGGATCGAACACCGGGGAGCTGTTTTTT.

This clonotype was seen only a few times. The chain employs TRBV27 and TRBJ1-1, with 7 positions matching TRBD1. Germline V lookup: CDR1 MNHEY, CDR2 SMNVEV (reference sequence). There are 18 residues in the CDR3. V was pared by 1 base and J by 1 base, with 12 bases of the junction left unmatched. The DNA for the CDR3 is TGTGCCAGCAGTTTATTCTTGGACAGGTGGAGGGGGAACACTGAAGCTTTCTTT. Residues: CASSLFLDRWRGNTEAFF.

This chain's CDR3 is CASSQVGKQNTEAFF. The CDR3 nucleotides are TGCGCCAGCAGCCAAGTAGGCAAGCAGAACACTGAAGCTTTCTTT. This chain joins TRBV4-1 and TRBJ1-1; D ambiguous. Trimming took off 1 base at V and 1 base at J, with 10 bases between the two ends. The CDR3 is 15 amino acids. Germline-derived CDR1 and CDR2 are MGHRA and YSYEKL.

This clonotype was detected many times. This chain joins TRBV6-1 and TRBJ1-2; D uncertain. Germline V gives CDR1 MNHNS, CDR2 SASEGT. V dropped 2 bases and J dropped 4 bases, with 8 bases sitting between them. The CDR3 covers 13 residues. CDR3 sequence reads: CASSERILYGYTF. In DNA form, the CDR3 reads TGTGCCAGCAGTGAAAGGATCCTCTATGGCTACACCTTC.

This clonotype has at least ten counts. V and J are TRBV12-3 or TRBV12-4 and TRBJ2-7; D tentatively reads TRBD1 or TRBD2 (5 bases each). With 7 bases removed from V and 3 bases from J, the gap between germline ends came to 25 bases. This CDR3 contains 17 residues. CDR3 amino acids: CASTYGTRDLRSYEQYF. The CDR3 DNA is TGTGCCAGCACCTACGGGACCAGGGATCTCAGGAGCTACGAGCAGTACTTC.

This clonotype was found a few times. The rearrangement joins TRBV6-1 to TRBJ2-7; D is tentatively TRBD1 or TRBD2 (5 bases each). The V gene's germline CDR1 is MNHNS and CDR2 SASEGT. CDR3 size: 14 residues. V dropped 6 bases and J dropped 0 bases, with 12 bases sitting between them. The CDR3 bases are TGTGCCAGCAGCGGATTGGGGGTCTCCTACGAGCAGTACTTC. Translated: CASSGLGVSYEQYF.

This clonotype was seen a few times. The CDR3 DNA reads TGTGCCAGTAGTGAGGACAGGTGGGCCTACGAGCAGTACTTC. Translation gives CASSEDRWAYEQYF. The chain has TRBV19 and TRBJ2-7, with TRBD1 matching 7 bases. The trim removed 5 bases at V and 2 bases at J, leaving 6 bases unmatched. Germline V gene lookup returns CDR1 LNHDA and CDR2 SQIVND (reference sequence). The CDR3 spans 14 residues.